This T cell receptor beta chain was captured by sequencing in a study of blood T cell repertoires in COVID-19. Clones were sequenced by immunoSEQ multiplex PCR, and TCRdb holds only the in-frame ones, with some missing. The table lists around 260,000 clones, around 92% of them singletons. The sequenced sample was peripheral blood. This clonotype was obtained from a person aged 18-30 years with COVID-19, enrolled during active disease.

This chain's CDR3 is CASSQEWSGSGANVLTF. DNA of the CDR3: TGCGCCAGCAGCCAAGAGTGGTCAGGGTCTGGGGCCAACGTCCTGACTTTC. This chain joins TRBV4-1 and TRBJ2-6, with D possibly being TRBD1 (5 bases). Germline CDR1 and CDR2: MGHRA and YSYEKL. The CDR3 length is 17 residues. Between the trimmed V and J ends, which lost 0 bases and 1 base, there was a span of 10 bases.